Following are 25 T cell receptor beta chains from one sample sequenced in a study of T cells after yellow fever vaccination. Using its own MiXCR run on the 5' RACE reads, TCRdb lists one record per CDR3 protein. The sample holds some 200,000 distinct CDR3 sequences; roughly 3% are singletons and the top ten take about 3%. The material was CD4+ T cells sorted from PBMCs, obtained 10 days after the yellow fever booster vaccination. All receptors come from a man aged 18 to 29 who received the YFV17D yellow fever vaccine.

This clonotype was counted ten times or more. V usage is TRBV18 and J usage is TRBJ1-5; D call uncertain. This CDR3 has 15 amino acids. CDR1 is KGHSH and CDR2 is LQKENI in the germline V gene. V was trimmed by 3 bases and J by 11 bases, leaving 20 bases between them. CDR3 nucleotide sequence: TGTGCCAGCTCACCCTCCCAAACTGCGGGTTGGGCCCAGCATTTT. Its protein is CASSPSQTAGWAQHF.

This clonotype was counted a few times. CDR3 coding DNA: TGCAGTGCTAGAGACTCGACAGGGGGCGCAAATTCACCCCTCCACTTT. This encodes CSARDSTGGANSPLHF. This chain connects TRBV20-1 to TRBJ1-6; 10 bases are a match to TRBD1. CDR3 length: 16 residues. J gave up 7 bases and V 0 bases, and 6 bases lay outside the gene matches. The germline gives CDR1 DFQATT, CDR2 SNEGSKA (reference sequence).

This chain uses TRBV7-2 with TRBJ1-2; a weak D match, TRBD1 (5 bases). V lost 4 bases, J lost 8 bases, and 11 bases lay in between. The CDR3 covers 12 residues. CDR1 and CDR2 (germline): SGHTA, FQGNSA. The CDR3 bases are TGTGCCAGCAGCTCGCAGGGCTTGGGCTACACCTTC. This codes for CASSSQGLGYTF.

This clonotype was seen at least ten times. V is TRBV11-2 and J is TRBJ1-5; D not certain. This CDR3 contains 12 residues. Trimming stripped 2 bases from V and 5 bases from J, with 4 bases between. CDR1 and CDR2 from the germline V gene are SGHAT and FQNNGV. CDR3 protein: CASSLNDQPQHF. For the CDR3, the DNA is TGTGCCAGCAGCTTAAACGATCAGCCCCAGCATTTT.

This rearrangement joins TRBV25-1 to TRBJ1-1; perhaps TRBD1 as D (6 bases). V was clipped by 6 bases and J by 11 bases, with 13 bases between them. CDR1 and CDR2 (germline): MGHDK, SYGVNS. This CDR3 comprises 11 residues. CDR3: CASRGGDTAFF. For the CDR3, the DNA is TGTGCCAGCAGAGGAGGGGACACGGCTTTCTTT.

The sample holds many counts of this clonotype. The chain recombines TRBV27 with TRBJ2-7; D may be TRBD1 (6 bases). The germline V and J ends were trimmed by 5 bases and 0 bases, with 8 bases remaining between them. The CDR3 is 13 amino acids. Germline CDR1 reads MNHEY; CDR2 reads SMNVEV (reference sequence). CDR3 DNA sequence: TGTGCCAGCAGTATGGACAGCTCCTACGAGCAGTACTTC. It encodes CASSMDSSYEQYF.

There are a few counts of this clonotype. The chain links TRBV7-9 to TRBJ2-7; maybe TRBD2 (6 bases). The CDR3 has 14 amino acids. V lost 5 bases and J 1 base, leaving 12 bases between the germline ends. Per germline, CDR1 SEHNR and CDR2 FQNEAQ (reference sequence). The CDR3 DNA follows: TGTGCCAGCAGCCCGCGGGACGAATCCTACGAGCAGTACGTC. Translation: CASSPRDESYEQYV.

This clonotype was seen more than once but under ten times. The rearrangement uses TRBV4-2 and TRBJ2-6; D not resolved. V lost 0 bases, J lost 3 bases, and 3 bases lay in between. This CDR3 is built from 14 residues. From germline, CDR1 is LGHNA and CDR2 YNFKEQ. CDR3 loop: CASSQEGGANVLTF. The CDR3 bases are TGTGCCAGCAGCCAAGAGGGTGGGGCCAACGTCCTGACTTTC.

This clonotype was counted between two and nine times. The V gene is TRBV6-1, the J gene TRBJ1-5; maybe TRBD1 (5 bases). Per germline, CDR1 MNHNS and CDR2 SASEGT. Trimming removed 6 bases at V and 0 bases at J, with 12 bases between. The CDR3 sequence is 15 residues long. CDR3 loop: CASSYQGNSNQPQHF. The CDR3 DNA follows: TGTGCCAGCAGCTACCAGGGTAATAGCAATCAGCCCCAGCATTTT.

This clonotype was observed at least ten times. This chain's CDR3 is CAISRGTGELFF. As DNA, the CDR3 is TGTGCCATCAGTCGGGGCACCGGGGAGCTGTTTTTT. The chain couples TRBV10-3 to TRBJ2-2, with D tentatively TRBD2 (5 bases). This CDR3 region has 12 residues. CDR1 ENHRY and CDR2 SYGVKD come from the germline V gene. V lost 5 bases to trimming and J lost 4 bases, with 5 bases between them.

Many counts were recorded for this clonotype. The CDR3 region has the DNA TGCGCCAGCAGCCGGGGATTGGTAGGAGGGGACGATGAGCAGTTCTTC. Protein product: CASSRGLVGGDDEQFF. The chain employs TRBV4-1 and TRBJ2-1; possibly TRBD2 for D (6 bases). Trimming left V 4 bases short and J 8 bases short, with 21 bases between. Germline CDR1 is MGHRA and CDR2 is YSYEKL. This CDR3 spans 16 amino acids.

J is TRBJ1-1 and V is TRBV7-2, with D unresolved. In germline, CDR1 is SGHTA, CDR2 FQGNSA. V lost 5 bases to trimming and J lost 10 bases, with 20 bases between them. The CDR3 is 14 residues long. CDR3: CASSPELGTMRAFF. CDR3 coding DNA: TGTGCCAGCAGCCCAGAACTGGGAACGATGAGAGCTTTCTTT.

This clonotype was observed many times. The gene calls are TRBV9 and TRBJ2-3; TRBD2 might be the D (5 bases). Germline loops: CDR1 SGDLS, CDR2 YYNGEE. The CDR3 loop spans 15 amino acids. The V end lost 3 bases, the J end lost 5 bases, and 16 bases lay between the germline ends. The CDR3, as DNA: TGTGCCAGCAGCGCCGGTCCTCTAGCAAGAGATACGCAGTATTTT. This translates into CASSAGPLARDTQYF.

In its sample, this clonotype was seen a few times. The chain employs TRBV11-2 and TRBJ1-2, with 9 bases matching TRBD1. The CDR3 covers 14 residues. Looked up from germline, CDR1 is SGHAT and CDR2 is FQNNGV. Trimming took 8 bases from V and 4 from J; bases not matched to a gene: 8. The CDR3 region has the DNA TGTGCCAGCTCGCCCGGGGACAGGGCCTATGGCTACACCTTC. It is translated as CASSPGDRAYGYTF.

The V and J genes are TRBV18 and TRBJ2-2; D is possibly TRBD1 (5 bases). Trimming stripped 2 bases from V and 5 bases from J, with 6 bases between. This CDR3 contains 13 residues. From germline, CDR1 is KGHSH and CDR2 LQKENI. In nucleotides, the CDR3 is TGTGCCAGCTCACCATCAGGGACCGGGGAGCTGTTTTTT. Translated: CASSPSGTGELFF.

This clonotype was recorded many times. The V call is TRBV20-1, the J call TRBJ1-1; D is perhaps TRBD1 (5 bases). This CDR3 is built from 13 residues. V gave up 5 bases and J gave up 1 base, with 11 bases separating them. Per germline, CDR1 DFQATT and CDR2 SNEGSKA (reference sequence). The CDR3 protein is CSASGDSNTEAFF. DNA for the CDR3: TGCAGTGCTTCCGGGGACTCGAACACTGAAGCTTTCTTT.

This clonotype was counted ten times or more. The chain uses TRBV4-3 and TRBJ2-2; the D gene is possibly TRBD2 (6 bases). Germline values: CDR1 LGHNA, CDR2 YSLEER. The CDR3 runs to 14 residues. V lost 4 bases to trimming and J lost 6 bases, with 12 bases between them. CDR3 sequence: CASSPIAGSGELFF. In DNA, the CDR3 is TGCGCCAGCAGCCCAATCGCGGGGTCCGGGGAGCTGTTTTTT.

Only a few counts were recorded for this clonotype. The chain links TRBV24-1 to TRBJ2-4, with D possibly TRBD2 on 7 matching bases. Trimming cost V 7 bases and J 0 bases, with 21 bases left between them. Germline-derived CDR1 and CDR2 are KGHDR and SFDVKD. The CDR3 is made up of 18 amino acids. The CDR3: CATSVLEEGGLAKNIQYF. The DNA for the CDR3 is TGTGCCACCAGCGTTCTTGAAGAGGGGGGGCTAGCCAAAAACATTCAGTACTTC.

This clonotype was observed a handful of times. J is TRBJ1-6 and V is TRBV12-3 or TRBV12-4; tentatively, D is TRBD1 (5 bases). Trimming took off 6 bases at V and 8 bases at J, with 11 bases between the two ends. The CDR3 is 13 residues long. CDR3 sequence (DNA): TGTGCCAGCAGCCGCGGGGGATATTCACCCCTCCACTTT. Translated, it gives CASSRGGYSPLHF.

This clonotype was counted at least ten times. CDR3 DNA: TGCGCCAGCAGCCAAGGGGGATCCCCCACCCTCTACTTC. It encodes CASSQGGSPTLYF. This chain links TRBV4-1 with TRBJ2-7, with unresolved D. Trimming shortened V by 1 base and J by 13 bases, and 17 bases separated the two germline ends. CDR3 length equals 13 residues. The germline V gene has CDR1 MGHRA and CDR2 YSYEKL.

This clonotype was observed a few times. The J gene is TRBJ2-3, the V gene TRBV4-3; the D is unclear. The CDR3 spans 13 residues. With 1 base removed from V and 6 bases from J, the gap between germline ends came to 8 bases. Germline CDR1 and CDR2: LGHNA and YSLEER. The CDR3 DNA sequence: TGCGCCAGCAGCCAAGTTCTCGCGGATACGCAGTATTTT. Protein: CASSQVLADTQYF.

This clonotype was counted at least ten times. The chain recombines TRBV7-6 with TRBJ2-3, with 8 nucleotides matching TRBD1. CDR1 is SGHVS, CDR2 FNYEAQ, per germline. Germline trimming cut 4 bases from V and 6 bases from J; bases unmatched to any gene: 12. The CDR3 is 16 amino acids. In nucleotides, the CDR3 is TGTGCCAGCAGCTCCCGCCCTATTGACAGGGGCGATACGCAGTATTTT. Translated, it gives CASSSRPIDRGDTQYF.

This clonotype showed up many times. This chain joins TRBV15 and TRBJ1-1, with D tentatively TRBD1 (5 bases). V lost 4 bases to trimming and J lost 3 bases, with 12 bases between them. Germline assignment: CDR1 LNHNV and CDR2 YYDKDF (reference sequence). The CDR3 extends over 14 amino acids. In DNA, the CDR3 is TGTGCCACCAGCACCACCCAGGGCCACACTGAAGCTTTCTTT. Translated, it gives CATSTTQGHTEAFF.

The CDR3 DNA sequence: TGTGCCAGCAGCTCCCCCGCCCCAGGGGGTAACACCGGGGAGCTGTTTTTT. This encodes CASSSPAPGGNTGELFF. The chain links TRBV7-3 to TRBJ2-2, with 7 nucleotides matching TRBD1. The CDR3 runs to 17 residues. Trimming removed 4 bases from V and 2 bases from J; junction bases left unmatched: 10. Per germline, CDR1 SGHTA and CDR2 FQGTGA. The full variable domain, rest sourced from reference TRBV7-3 and TRBJ2-2, is GAGVSQTPSNKVTEKGKYVELRCDPISGHTALYWYRQSLGQGPEFLIYFQGTGAADDSGLPNDRFFAVRPEGSVSTLKIQRTERGDSAVYLCASSSPAPGGNTGELFFGEGSRLTVL.

This clonotype has just a few counts. The rearrangement uses TRBV4-2 and TRBJ2-3; D is ambiguous. CDR3 length: 16 residues. Germline CDR1 is LGHNA and CDR2 is YNFKEQ. Trimming removed 0 bases at V and 3 bases at J, with 13 bases between. This chain's CDR3 is CASSQDLIYSTDTQYF. The CDR3, as DNA: TGTGCCAGCAGCCAAGACCTAATTTACTCGACAGATACGCAGTATTTT.